This T cell receptor beta chain originates from a study of blood T cell repertoires in COVID-19. This clone was picked up a small number of times. Some clones are missing from TCRdb's copy, which holds only in-frame ones; the method was immunoSEQ multiplex PCR. The sample has 210,000 or so clones, approximately 80% seen once. The CDR3 loop spans 12 amino acids. The germline V and J ends were trimmed by 3 bases and 8 bases, with 7 bases remaining between them. CDR1 and CDR2 from the germline V gene are LGHDT and YNNKEL (reference sequence). This chain links TRBV3-1 (or the pseudogene TRBV3-2) with TRBJ1-4, with D unclear. The sample was PBMCs or T cells enriched from blood (not recorded which). The receptor was isolated from a man between 25 and 39 years old with acute COVID-19. Here the CDR3 reads CASSHGGEKLFF. The DNA for the CDR3 is TGTGCCAGCAGCCACGGAGGGGAAAAACTGTTTTTT.